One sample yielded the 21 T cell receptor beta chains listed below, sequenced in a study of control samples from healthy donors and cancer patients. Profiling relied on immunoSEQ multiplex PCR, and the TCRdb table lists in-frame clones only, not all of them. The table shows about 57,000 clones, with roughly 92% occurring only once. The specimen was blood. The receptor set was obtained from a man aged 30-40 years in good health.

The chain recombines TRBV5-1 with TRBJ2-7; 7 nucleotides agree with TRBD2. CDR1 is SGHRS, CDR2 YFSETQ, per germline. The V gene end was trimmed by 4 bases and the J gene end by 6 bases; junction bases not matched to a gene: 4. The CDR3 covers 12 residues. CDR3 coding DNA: TGCGCCAGCAGCGGGGGGGAGCTCGAGCAGTACTTC. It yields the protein CASSGGELEQYF.

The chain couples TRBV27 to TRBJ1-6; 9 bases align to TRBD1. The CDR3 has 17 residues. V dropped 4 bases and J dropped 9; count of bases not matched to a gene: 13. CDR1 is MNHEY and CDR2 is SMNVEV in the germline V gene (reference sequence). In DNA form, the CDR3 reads TGTGCCAGCAGTTCATACAGGGGGCAACGCCGTAGTTCACCCCTCCACTTT. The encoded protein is CASSSYRGQRRSSPLHF.

The CDR3 DNA is TGTGCCAGTAGTATAGGGTTTATGGGACTCAACCACCTCTATGGCTACACCTTC. It translates to CASSIGFMGLNHLYGYTF. The rearrangement uses TRBV19 and TRBJ1-2; possibly TRBD1 for D (5 bases). The germline V and J ends were trimmed by 1 base and 4 bases, with 22 bases remaining between them. The CDR3 has 18 residues. CDR1 is LNHDA and CDR2 is SQIVND in the germline V gene (reference sequence). Filled out from reference TRBV19 and TRBJ1-2, the complete variable domain reads DGGITQSPKYLFRKEGQNVTLSCEQNLNHDAMYWYRQDPGQGLRLIYYSQIVNDFQKGDIAEGYSVSREKKESFPLTVTSAQKNPTAFYLCASSIGFMGLNHLYGYTFGSGTRLTVV.

Here the CDR3 DNA reads TGTGCCATCAGTGTCGGCCAAACAGGGGTAGGTGGCTACACCTTC. This sequence encodes CAISVGQTGVGGYTF. The chain couples TRBV10-3 to TRBJ1-2; 7 bases are a match to TRBD1. Germline V gene sequence: CDR1 ENHRY, CDR2 SYGVKD. This CDR3 has 15 amino acids. Losses at the gene ends were 4 bases for V and 7 bases for J; bases not matched to a gene: 12.

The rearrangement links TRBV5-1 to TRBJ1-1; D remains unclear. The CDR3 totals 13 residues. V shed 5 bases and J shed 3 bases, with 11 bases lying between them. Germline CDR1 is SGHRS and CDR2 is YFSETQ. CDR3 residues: CASSTTRDTEAFF. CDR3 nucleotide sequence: TGCGCCAGCAGTACAACACGGGACACTGAAGCTTTCTTT.

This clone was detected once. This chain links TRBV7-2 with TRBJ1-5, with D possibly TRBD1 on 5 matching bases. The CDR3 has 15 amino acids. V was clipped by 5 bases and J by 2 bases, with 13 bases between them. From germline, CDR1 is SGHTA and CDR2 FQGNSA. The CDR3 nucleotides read TGTGCCAGCAGCGTCGGGACGAGAGGCAATCAGCCCCAGCATTTT. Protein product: CASSVGTRGNQPQHF.

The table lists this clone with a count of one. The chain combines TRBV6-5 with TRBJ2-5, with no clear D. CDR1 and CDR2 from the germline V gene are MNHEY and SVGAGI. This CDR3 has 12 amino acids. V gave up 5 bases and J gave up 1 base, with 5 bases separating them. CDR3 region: CASSRLQETQYF. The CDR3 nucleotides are TGTGCCAGCAGTCGGCTCCAAGAGACCCAGTACTTC.

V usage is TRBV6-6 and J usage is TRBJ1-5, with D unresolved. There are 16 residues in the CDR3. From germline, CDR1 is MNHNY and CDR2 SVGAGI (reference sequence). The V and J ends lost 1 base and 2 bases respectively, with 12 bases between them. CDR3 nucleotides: TGTGCCAGCAGTTACTATAGGGTAGAGGGCAATCAGCCCCAGCATTTT. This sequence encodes CASSYYRVEGNQPQHF.

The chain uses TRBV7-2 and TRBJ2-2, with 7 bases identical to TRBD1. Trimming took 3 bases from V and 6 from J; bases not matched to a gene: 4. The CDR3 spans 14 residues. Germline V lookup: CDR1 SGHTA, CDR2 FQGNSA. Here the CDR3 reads CASSFGTASGELFF. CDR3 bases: TGTGCCAGCAGCTTTGGGACAGCCTCCGGGGAGCTGTTTTTT.

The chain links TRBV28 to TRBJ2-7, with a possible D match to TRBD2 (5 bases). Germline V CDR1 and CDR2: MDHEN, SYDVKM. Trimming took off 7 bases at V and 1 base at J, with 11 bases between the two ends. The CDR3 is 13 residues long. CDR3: CASTGLISYEQYF. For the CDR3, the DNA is TGTGCCAGCACCGGACTGATATCCTACGAGCAGTACTTC.

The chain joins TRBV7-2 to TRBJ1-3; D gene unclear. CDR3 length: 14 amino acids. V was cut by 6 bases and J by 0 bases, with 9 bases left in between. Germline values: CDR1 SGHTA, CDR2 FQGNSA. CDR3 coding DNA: TGTGCCAGCAGTGGTCGGGTCTCTGGAAACACCATATATTTT. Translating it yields CASSGRVSGNTIYF.

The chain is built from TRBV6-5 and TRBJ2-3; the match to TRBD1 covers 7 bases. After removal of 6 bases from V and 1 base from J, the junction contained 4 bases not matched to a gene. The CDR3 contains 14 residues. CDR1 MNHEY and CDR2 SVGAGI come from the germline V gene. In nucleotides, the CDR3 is TGTGCCAGCAGCCCCGGACAGGGCACAGATACGCAGTATTTT. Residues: CASSPGQGTDTQYF.

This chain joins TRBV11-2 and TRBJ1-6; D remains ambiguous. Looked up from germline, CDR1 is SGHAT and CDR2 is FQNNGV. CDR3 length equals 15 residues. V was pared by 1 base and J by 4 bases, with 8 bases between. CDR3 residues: CASSLVPVYNSPLHF. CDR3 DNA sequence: TGTGCCAGCAGCTTAGTCCCGGTTTATAATTCACCCCTCCACTTT.

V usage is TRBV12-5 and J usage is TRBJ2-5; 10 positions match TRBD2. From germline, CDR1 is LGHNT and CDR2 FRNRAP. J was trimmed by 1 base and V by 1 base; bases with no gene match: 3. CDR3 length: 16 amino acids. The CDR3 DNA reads TGTGCTAGTGGTTTGGGCCTAGCGGGAGCCCAAGAGACCCAGTACTTC. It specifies CASGLGLAGAQETQYF.

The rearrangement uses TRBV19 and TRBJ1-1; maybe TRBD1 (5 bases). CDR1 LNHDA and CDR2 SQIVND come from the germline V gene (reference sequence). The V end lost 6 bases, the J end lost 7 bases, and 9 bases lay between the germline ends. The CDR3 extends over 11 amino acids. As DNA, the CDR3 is TGTGCCAGTAGAGGGGCGGTTGAAGCTTTCTTT. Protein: CASRGAVEAFF.

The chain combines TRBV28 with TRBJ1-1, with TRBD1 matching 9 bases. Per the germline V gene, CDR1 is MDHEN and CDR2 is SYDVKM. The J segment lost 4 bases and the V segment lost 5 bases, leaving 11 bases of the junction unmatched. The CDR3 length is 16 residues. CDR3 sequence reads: CASSPYSGTGSTEAFF. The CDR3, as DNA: TGTGCCAGCAGTCCATATTCCGGGACAGGGAGCACTGAAGCTTTCTTT.

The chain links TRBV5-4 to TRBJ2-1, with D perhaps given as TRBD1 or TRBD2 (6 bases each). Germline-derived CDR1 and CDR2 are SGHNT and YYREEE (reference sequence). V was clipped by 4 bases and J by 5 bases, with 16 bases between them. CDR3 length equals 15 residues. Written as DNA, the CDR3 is TGTGCCAGCAGCGAGGGGGGCCTGCAAAACAATGAGCAGTTCTTC. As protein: CASSEGGLQNNEQFF.

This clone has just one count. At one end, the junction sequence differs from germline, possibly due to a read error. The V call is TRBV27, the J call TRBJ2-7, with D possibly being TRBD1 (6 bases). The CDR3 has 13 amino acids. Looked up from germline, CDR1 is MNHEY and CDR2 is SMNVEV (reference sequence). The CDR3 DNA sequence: TGTGCCAGCAGACCCGGGACATCCTTCGAGCAGTACTTC. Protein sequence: CASRPGTSFEQYF.

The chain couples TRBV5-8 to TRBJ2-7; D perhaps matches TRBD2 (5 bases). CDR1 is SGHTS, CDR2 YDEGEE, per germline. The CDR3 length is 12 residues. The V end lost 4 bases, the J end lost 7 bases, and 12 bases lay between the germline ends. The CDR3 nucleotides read TGTGCCAGCAGCCCCGGGGTCCTGGAGCAGTACTTC. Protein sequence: CASSPGVLEQYF.

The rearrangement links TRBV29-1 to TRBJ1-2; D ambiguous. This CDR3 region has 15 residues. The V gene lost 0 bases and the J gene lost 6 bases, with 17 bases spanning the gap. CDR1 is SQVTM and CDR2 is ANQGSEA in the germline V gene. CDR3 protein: CSVEDLGIPGDGYTF. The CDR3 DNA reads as TGCAGCGTTGAAGATCTGGGAATCCCTGGGGATGGCTACACCTTC.

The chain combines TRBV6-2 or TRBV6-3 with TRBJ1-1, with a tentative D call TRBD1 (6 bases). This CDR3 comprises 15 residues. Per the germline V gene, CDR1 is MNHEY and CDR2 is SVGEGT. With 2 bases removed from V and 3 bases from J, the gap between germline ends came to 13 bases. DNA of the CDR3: TGTGCCAGCAGTTACGGGATAGGGGGGGACACTGAAGCTTTCTTT. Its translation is CASSYGIGGDTEAFF.